This TCR beta chain was sequenced for a study of T-cell reconstitution after alpha-beta-depleted transplantation in children. This clonotype was observed a few times. The TCRbeta library incorporated unique molecular identifiers. In TCRdb, the PCR reads were re-called with MiXCR into one record per CDR3 protein. The sample carries more than 550,000 distinct CDR3 sequences, over 9.5% recorded once. The length of the CDR3 is 14 residues. Trimming removed 8 bases from V and 4 bases from J; junction bases left unmatched: 8. This chain joins TRBV12-3 or TRBV12-4 and TRBJ2-1, with 7 bases lining up with TRBD2. The source material was PBMCs from the stem cell graft donor, sampled from the stem cell graft. The TCR originated in a human donor who donated a stem cell graft to a child with acute myeloid leukemia. The CDR3 DNA follows: TGTGCCAGCGAGGGTGTGGGGGGGTACAATGAGCAGTTCTTC. This sequence encodes CASEGVGGYNEQFF.